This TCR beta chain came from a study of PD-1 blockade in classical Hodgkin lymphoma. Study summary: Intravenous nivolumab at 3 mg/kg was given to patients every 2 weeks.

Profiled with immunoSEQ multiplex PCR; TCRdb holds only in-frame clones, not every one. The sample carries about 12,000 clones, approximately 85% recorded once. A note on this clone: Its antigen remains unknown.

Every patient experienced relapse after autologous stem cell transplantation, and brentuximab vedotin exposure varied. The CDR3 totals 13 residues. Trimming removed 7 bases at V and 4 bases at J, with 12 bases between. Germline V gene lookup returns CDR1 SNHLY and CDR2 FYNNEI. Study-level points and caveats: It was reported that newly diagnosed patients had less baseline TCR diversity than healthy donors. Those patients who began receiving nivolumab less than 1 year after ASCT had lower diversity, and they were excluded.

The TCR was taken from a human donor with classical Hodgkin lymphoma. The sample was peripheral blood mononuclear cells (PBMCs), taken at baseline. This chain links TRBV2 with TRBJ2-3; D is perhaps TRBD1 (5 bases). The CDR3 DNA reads TGTGCCAGCAAGGTGGGGCTGGCAGATACGCAGTATTTT. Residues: CASKVGLADTQYF.